This T cell receptor (beta chain) appears in the sequencing data of a study of T cells in Graves' hyperthyroidism and ophthalmopathy. Patients aged 18 to 65 had newly diagnosed hyperthyroidism lasting under 2 months. Researchers barred patients who had uncontrolled infection, other autoimmune disease, pregnancy or lactation. It was RNA transcripts that yielded the amplified TCR beta CDR3 regions. HTBI primers were employed in a first-round RT-PCR of the TCR CDR3. TCRdb re-called the multiplex PCR reads through MiXCR, storing one row per CDR3 protein. Here the sample spans approximately 430,000 distinct CDR3 sequences, around 16% being singletons. This receptor was obtained from a woman aged 18-35 years with Graves' hyperthyroidism. The sequenced sample was blood.

The CDR3 DNA reads as TGTGCCACCAGTGGAAGGACAGGACATGGCTACACCTTC. Amino acid sequence: CATSGRTGHGYTF. The chain combines TRBV24-1 with TRBJ1-2, with 7 bases matching TRBD1. Unmatched junction bases numbered 5, after V lost 5 bases and J lost 6 bases. The CDR3 sequence is 13 residues long. CDR1 and CDR2 from the germline V gene are KGHDR and SFDVKD.